Listed here are 21 T cell receptor delta chains from one sample, sequenced in a study of gamma-delta T cells after stem cell transplantation. TCRdb called clones from the RT-PCR reads again using CATT. The sample includes about 14,000 delta-chain clones, about 8.6% of them seen just once. What was sequenced was gamma-delta T cells. These receptors all come from a human donor. It is not recorded whose cells these are; they may come from a transplant donor.

This clone was counted a few times. A far larger clone is off by one base, so a read error is likely. The same CDR3 also results from other DNA sequences found in this sample. The chain links TRDV2 to TRDJ1; 10 bases match TRDD3. The CDR3 has 19 amino acids. The V gene's germline CDR1 is GEAIGNYY and CDR2 EKD. Here the CDR3 reads CACDPTTHTGGSYTDKLIF. The CDR3 nucleotides read TGTGCCTGTGACCCTACTACCCACACTGGGGGATCGTACACCGACAAACTCATCTTT.

Ten or more counts support this clone. The CDR3 protein is CACDTSVAARGSTDKLIF. The DNA of the CDR3 is TGTGCCTGTGACACCAGTGTCGCCGCGCGCGGATCCACCGATAAACTCATCTTT. The V and J genes are TRDV2 and TRDJ1; no firm D call. V lost 0 bases and J 1 base, leaving 20 bases between the germline ends. The CDR3 runs 18 residues. CDR1 and CDR2 from the germline V gene are GEAIGNYY and EKD.

The chain joins TRDV2 to TRDJ1; D possibly corresponds to TRDD3 (6 bases). CDR1 is GEAIGNYY and CDR2 is EKD in the germline V gene. With 0 bases removed from V and 4 bases from J, the gap between germline ends came to 26 bases. This CDR3 region has 19 residues. The CDR3 DNA reads TGTGCCTGTGACACCGGGGTCAACTGGGTGATACGGGGCAGCGATAAACTCATCTTT. Its protein product is CACDTGVNWVIRGSDKLIF.

This clone was observed a few times. For this DNA, TCRdb reports the protein of a much larger clone, which diverges at residue 18, most likely from a read error; the protein presented here is translated directly from the DNA. CDR3 region: CACDTVERTGGTYTDKLTF. CDR3 in DNA: TGTGCCTGTGACACCGTTGAGAGGACTGGGGGTACGTACACCGATAAACTCACCTTT. The chain uses TRDV2 and TRDJ1, with 8 positions matching TRDD3. Germline V gene data show CDR1 as GEAIGNYY and CDR2 as EKD. There are 19 residues in the CDR3.

In the case of this clone: Translating this DNA gives a protein that differs at residue 11 from the TCRdb one, which belongs to a much larger clone; a read error is likely, and the protein shown is this translation. V gene TRDV2 combines with J gene TRDJ1, with D tentatively TRDD3 (5 bases). The V gene lost 0 bases and the J gene lost 6 bases, with 16 bases spanning the gap. Germline assignment: CDR1 GEAIGNYY and CDR2 EKD. The CDR3 spans 15 residues. The CDR3 DNA follows: TGTGCCTGTGACACCGGAGTGGGGACAAGGAATAAACTCATCTTT. It codes for CACDTGVGTRNKLIF.

Concerning this clone: TCRdb lists the protein of a much larger clone for this DNA, which differs at residue 19, so this is likely a read error; the protein given here is translated from the DNA itself. This chain joins TRDV2 and TRDJ1, with 8 bases that match TRDD3. The CDR3 covers 21 residues. Germline lookup yields CDR1 GEAIGNYY and CDR2 EKD. The CDR3 nucleotides read TGTGCCTGTGACACCATTGGCGACTGGGGGTTACCAAGAGCGTACACCGATAAACCCATCTTT. Its protein is CACDTIGDWGLPRAYTDKPIF.

Turning to this clone: Translating this DNA gives a protein that differs at residue 11 from the TCRdb one, which belongs to a much larger clone; a read error is likely, and the protein shown is this translation. The chain has TRDV2 and TRDJ1, with 13 bases that match TRDD3. Germline V lookup: CDR1 GEAIGNYY, CDR2 EKD. This CDR3 comprises 19 residues. Trimming at V came to 3 bases and at J to 2 bases, leaving 14 bases not matched to a gene. The CDR3 is CACDPVLGDTSPSTDKLIF. As DNA, the CDR3 is TGTGCCTGTGACCCCGTACTGGGGGATACGTCCCCCTCAACCGATAAACTCATCTTT.

With respect to this clone: The mismatch at residue 5 between this DNA's translation and the TCRdb protein of a much larger clone likely reflects a read error; the protein shown is translated from the DNA. The rearrangement joins TRDV2 to TRDJ1, with D possibly being TRDD3 (6 bases). The length of the CDR3 is 15 residues. V was clipped by 2 bases and J by 3 bases, with 15 bases between them. Looked up from germline, CDR1 is GEAIGNYY and CDR2 is EKD. In nucleotides, the CDR3 is TGTGCCTGTGACATGGTCCGGGGGACACCCGATAAACTCATCTTT. This encodes CACDMVRGTPDKLIF.

This clone was found a few times. With only one base between it and a far larger clone, this is likely a read error. Other DNA variants within this sample encode the same CDR3. The CDR3 bases are TGTGCCTGTGACGGCTTACTAGGGGATAATGAGGTGGGCACCGATAAACTCATCTTT. Its translation: CACDGLLGDNEVGTDKLIF. The chain combines TRDV2 with TRDJ1; 7 bases match TRDD3. The CDR3 has 19 amino acids. With V trimmed by 3 bases and J by 1 base, 19 bases remained unmatched. Germline V CDR1 and CDR2: GEAIGNYY, EKD.

This clone was counted only a few times. Translating this DNA gives a protein that differs at residue 4 from the TCRdb one, which belongs to a much larger clone; a read error is likely, and the protein shown is this translation. This rearrangement joins TRDV1 to TRDJ1, with D uncertain. The CDR3 spans 17 residues. CDR1 TSWWSYY and CDR2 QGS come from the germline V gene. Between the trimmed V and J ends, which lost 8 bases and 3 bases, there was a span of 25 bases. CDR3 sequence (DNA): TGTGCTCTTTGGAAACGAATCACATTTCGGGCTTCCGATAAACTCATCTTT. Translating it yields CALWKRITFRASDKLIF.

Only a few counts were recorded for this clone. The protein TCRdb gives is from a much larger clone and does not agree with this DNA's translation at residues 13 and 14, likely a read error; the protein shown here comes from the DNA. This chain connects TRDV2 to TRDJ1, with 11 bases fitting TRDD3. J was trimmed by 6 bases and V by 2 bases; bases with no gene match: 16. CDR1 and CDR2 from the germline V gene are GEAIGNYY and EKD. The CDR3 contains 18 residues. The CDR3 region is CACDIVGDTRSYPYKLIF. The CDR3 bases are TGTGCCTGTGACATAGTGGGGGATACGCGATCTTACCCCTATAAACTCATCTTT.

This clone was observed a handful of times. TCRdb's entry gives the protein of a much larger clone, which mismatches this DNA's translation at residue 17, likely from a read error; the protein reported here is translated from the DNA. The V gene is TRDV2, the J gene TRDJ1; D is possibly TRDD3 (5 bases). The CDR3 loop spans 19 amino acids. Germline V gene lookup returns CDR1 GEAIGNYY and CDR2 EKD. The CDR3, as DNA: TGTGCCTGTGACACCCTACGAGGGACTGGTTCCCTTTCCACCGATAAATTCATCTTT. Translated, it gives CACDTLRGTGSLSTDKFIF.

This clone was picked up a small number of times. The protein held in TCRdb is that of a much larger clone and does not match this DNA's translation at residue 12, likely because of a read error; the protein shown is translated from the DNA. The chain combines TRDV2 with TRDJ1; TRDD3 aligns across 9 bases. From germline, CDR1 is GEAIGNYY and CDR2 EKD. The CDR3 runs to 17 residues. The ends lost 1 base at V and 5 bases at J; junction bases unmatched: 13. CDR3 nucleotides: TGTGCCTGTGACACTTTGGGCGGACTGGGGGACAGGGATAAACTCATCTTT. This translates into CACDTLGGLGDRDKLIF.

This clone has only a few counts. This DNA translates differently at residue 3 from the TCRdb protein, which is that of a much larger clone; a read error is likely, and the protein shown is the DNA's own translation. V is TRDV1 and J is TRDJ1, with 8 bases aligning to TRDD3. Looked up from germline, CDR1 is TSWWSYY and CDR2 is QGS. Germline trimming cut 10 bases from V and 2 bases from J; bases unmatched to any gene: 36. There are 23 residues in the CDR3. CDR3 bases: TGTGCTCGGCCAGGGGACGGCCCCCTGCCGACCATGGGGGATCCCATCGAGACCGATAAACTCATCTTT. It specifies CARPGDGPLPTMGDPIETDKLIF.

This clone was seen once. V gene TRDV2 combines with J gene TRDJ1, with D possibly being TRDD3 (6 bases). Germline V gene lookup returns CDR1 GEAIGNYY and CDR2 EKD. The V gene lost 2 bases and the J gene lost 11 bases, with 20 bases spanning the gap. The CDR3 is made up of 14 amino acids. CDR3 sequence reads: CACDRWGDEKQLIF. The DNA for the CDR3 is TGTGCCTGTGACAGATGGGGGGACGAGAAGCAGCTCATCTTT.

This clone was observed a handful of times. This rearrangement joins TRDV2 to TRDJ1, with D tentatively TRDD3 (5 bases). CDR1 is GEAIGNYY, CDR2 EKD, per germline. The CDR3 is 19 amino acids. V lost 0 bases and J lost 11, with 33 bases in between. For the CDR3, the DNA is TGTGCCTGTGACACCGTTCTGGGTCAGCTGGTGGATAGAATCGGTAACCTCATCTTT. It yields the protein CACDTVLGQLVDRIGNLIF.

This clone was detected only a few times. At one end, the junction sequence differs from germline, possibly due to a read error. The J gene is TRDJ3, the V gene TRDV2, with a possible D match to TRDD3 (6 bases). The germline V gene encodes CDR1 GEAIGNYY and CDR2 EKD. The CDR3 is 20 residues long. The CDR3 loop reads CACDTTGDGGASCDTRQMFF. The CDR3 nucleotides read TGTGCCTGTGACACCACCGGGGATGGGGGCGCCTCCTGTGACACCCGCCAGATGTTTTTC.

With respect to this clone: At one end, the junction sequence differs from germline, possibly due to a read error. The chain joins TRDV2 to TRDJ1, with D unresolved. CDR3 length: 13 residues. Germline CDR1 is GEAIGNYY and CDR2 is EKD. The CDR3 DNA reads TGTGCCTGTGACTCTCTCGGGTTCGATAAACTCACCTTT. It translates to CACDSLGFDKLTF.

This clone has more than one count but fewer than ten. The junction differs from germline at one of its ends, possibly a read error. The chain couples TRDV2 to TRDJ1, with TRDD2 matching 8 bases. The CDR3 loop spans 22 amino acids. The germline CDR1 and CDR2 sequences are GEAIGNYY and EKD. DNA for the CDR3: TGTGCCTGTGACACCGGCCATCTTCCTACGTCTCCTGGTCTCATTACGCGCTATACACTCATCTTC. Its translation: CACDTGHLPTSPGLITRYTLIF.

Comments on this clone: Relative to the germline gene, one junction end is altered; a read error may explain this. The rearrangement links TRDV2 to TRDJ1, with a possible D match to TRDD3 (5 bases). The CDR3 sequence is 19 residues long. Per the germline V gene, CDR1 is GEAIGNYY and CDR2 is EKD. CDR3 in DNA: TGTGCCTGTGACACCGCGGCGAACTGGTTACACACGTACACCGATAACCTCATCTTT. It yields the protein CACDTAANWLHTYTDNLIF.

The chain combines TRDV2 with TRDJ1; D might be TRDD3 (5 bases). V shed 0 bases and J shed 2 bases, with 24 bases lying between them. The V gene's germline CDR1 is GEAIGNYY and CDR2 EKD. CDR3 length equals 19 residues. The CDR3 here is CACDTGTTGTGGGTDKLIF. CDR3 in DNA: TGTGCCTGTGACACCGGCACCACAGGGACAGGGGGGGGGACCGATAAACTCATCTTT.